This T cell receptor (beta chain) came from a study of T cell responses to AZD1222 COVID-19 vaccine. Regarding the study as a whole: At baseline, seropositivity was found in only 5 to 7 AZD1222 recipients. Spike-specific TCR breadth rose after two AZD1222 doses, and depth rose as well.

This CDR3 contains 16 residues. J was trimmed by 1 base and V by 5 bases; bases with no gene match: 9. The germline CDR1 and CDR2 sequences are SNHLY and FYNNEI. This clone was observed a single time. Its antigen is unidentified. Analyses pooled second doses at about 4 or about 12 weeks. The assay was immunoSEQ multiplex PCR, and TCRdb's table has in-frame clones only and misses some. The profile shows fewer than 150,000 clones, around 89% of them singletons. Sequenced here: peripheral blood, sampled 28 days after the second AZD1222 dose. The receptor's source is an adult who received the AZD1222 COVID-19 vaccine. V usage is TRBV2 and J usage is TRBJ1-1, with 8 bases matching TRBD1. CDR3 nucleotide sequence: TGTGCCAGCAGTCCGACCGACAGGGGCCCGAACACTGAAGCTTTCTTT. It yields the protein CASSPTDRGPNTEAFF.